This is a list of T cell receptor beta chains from one sample in a study of cytotoxic CD8 clonotypes in ibrutinib-treated CLL. The table came from immunoSEQ multiplex PCR; TCRdb's copy has only in-frame clones and leaves some out. The sample shows more than 150,000 clones, roughly 72% of them seen only once. The source material was PBMCs, sampled after 24 months of ibrutinib treatment. Receptors originate from a human donor with chronic lymphocytic leukemia. Both conserved end residues are part of each CDR3. The D gene is left open where the match is weak. Size tells how often a clone was seen (once, few, many) or the class of an expanded clone, and some rows leave it out.

v_gene,abundance,d_gene,j_gene,CDR3aa,CDR3nt
TRBV28,.,TRBD2,TRBJ2-3,CASLRREGQIDTQYF,TGTGCCAGCCTCCGGCGGGAGGGCCAGATAGATACGCAGTATTTT
TRBV5-1,.,TRBD1,TRBJ1-5,CASSSTGGSQPQHF,TGCGCCAGCAGCTCCACAGGGGGCAGTCAGCCCCAGCATTTT
TRBV5-1,.,.,TRBJ2-3,CASSLAGDTQYF,TGCGCCAGCAGCTTGGCGGGAGATACGCAGTATTTT
TRBV18,.,.,TRBJ1-1,CASSPRAGANTEAFF,TGTGCCAGCTCACCAAGGGCAGGGGCGAACACTGAAGCTTTCTTT
TRBV7-8,few,.,TRBJ1-2,CASSLAQGGNGYTF,TGTGCCAGCAGCTTAGCGCAGGGAGGCAACGGCTACACCTTC
TRBV29-1,.,.,TRBJ1-1,CSVHHDPNTEAFF,TGCAGCGTACATCATGACCCGAACACTGAAGCTTTCTTT
TRBV9,.,TRBD2,TRBJ2-1,CASSVVSSGRNEQFF,TGTGCCAGCAGCGTAGTGTCTAGCGGGAGGAATGAGCAGTTCTTC
TRBV5-1,.,.,TRBJ1-2,CASSLETALNYGYTF,TGCGCCAGCAGCTTGGAGACAGCATTGAACTATGGCTACACCTTC
TRBV19,.,.,TRBJ1-1,CASSTLKGHRQAFF,TGTGCCAGTAGTACATTAAAGGGACATCGTCAAGCTTTCTTT
TRBV5-4,.,.,TRBJ1-2,CASSLDRNYGYTF,TGTGCCAGCAGCTTGGACAGGAACTATGGCTACACCTTC
TRBV6-5,.,.,TRBJ1-1,CASSLLGSANTEAFF,TGTGCCAGCAGTTTACTCGGGTCAGCGAACACTGAAGCTTTCTTT
TRBV29-1,.,TRBD2,TRBJ2-5,CSIVSVGGAKTQYF,TGCAGCATTGTCTCTGTCGGGGGGGCGAAGACCCAGTACTTC
TRBV9,.,TRBD2,TRBJ2-3,CASSGSAGDRTDTQYF,TGTGCCAGCAGCGGCAGCGCGGGAGACCGCACAGATACGCAGTATTTT
TRBV7-9,.,TRBD1,TRBJ2-5,CASSTDRGLETQYF,TGTGCCAGCAGCACAGACAGGGGGCTTGAGACCCAGTACTTC
TRBV30,.,TRBD2,TRBJ2-2,CAWKLSRGRGTGELFF,TGTGCCTGGAAACTCTCTCGTGGGAGGGGTACCGGGGAGCTGTTTTTT
TRBV7-9,.,.,TRBJ1-2,CASSGLKWHTF,TGTGCCAGCAGCGGACTAAAATGGCACACCTTC
TRBV15,.,TRBD2,TRBJ2-1,CATSRDPYGRYNEQFF,TGTGCCACCAGCAGAGATCCGTACGGGAGGTACAATGAGCAGTTCTTC
TRBV30,.,.,TRBJ1-1,CAWSSFTEAFF,TGTGCCTGGAGTAGCTTCACTGAAGCTTTCTTT
TRBV25-1,.,TRBD2,TRBJ2-5,CASSEMGLADKEETQYF,TGTGCCAGCAGTGAAATGGGACTAGCGGACAAGGAGGAGACCCAGTACTTC
TRBV27,.,.,TRBJ2-5,CASSLDSQETQYF,TGTGCCAGCAGTTTAGACTCCCAAGAGACCCAGTACTTC
TRBV19,.,TRBD2,TRBJ2-1,CASSPAGGLAALGGMFF,TGTGCCAGTAGTCCAGCGGGGGGACTAGCGGCCCTTGGGGGCATGTTCTTC